A single sample is the source of the 18 T cell receptor beta chains below, sequenced in a study of shared clonotypes between healthy human individuals. Using immunoSEQ multiplex PCR, the repertoire was profiled, and TCRdb retains in-frame clones only, with some absent. This sample has roughly 410,000 clones, with roughly 96% found just once. Sequenced: memory CD8+ T cells sorted from blood. Subset given: CD45RO+ cells pooled with CCR7-negative TemRA cells. These receptors were collected from a man aged 30-40 years in good health.

The V gene is TRBV6-4, the J gene TRBJ1-2, with a weak D call TRBD1 (6 bases). Germline V gene data show CDR1 as MRHNA and CDR2 as SNTAGT. Trimming took 2 bases from V and 8 from J, leaving 6 bases between them. The CDR3 has 11 amino acids. In DNA form, the CDR3 reads TGTGCCAGCAGTGACGGGGGCGGCTACACCTTC. This translates into CASSDGGGYTF.

CDR3 sequence (DNA): TGCGCCAGCAGCTTGGGAGGGGCTGGGGCCAACGTCCTGACTTTC. This translates into CASSLGGAGANVLTF. The V and J genes are TRBV5-1 and TRBJ2-6; D assignment may be TRBD1 or TRBD2 (5 bases each). Germline-derived CDR1 and CDR2 are SGHRS and YFSETQ. The CDR3 extends over 15 amino acids. V lost 0 bases, J lost 2 bases, and 6 bases lay in between.

Written as DNA, the CDR3 is TGTGCCAGCAGTTTGGACCTAGCGGGAGATAGCACAGATACGCAGTATTTT. This gives the protein CASSLDLAGDSTDTQYF. The chain links TRBV28 to TRBJ2-3; 10 positions agree with TRBD2. Germline-derived CDR1 and CDR2 are MDHEN and SYDVKM. This CDR3 has 17 residues. V shed 3 bases and J 0 bases; nucleotides not matched to a gene: 6.

This clone was observed a single time. The V and J genes are TRBV19 and TRBJ1-1, with D tentatively TRBD1 (5 bases). Between the trimmed V and J ends, which lost 6 bases and 5 bases, there was a span of 16 bases. The CDR3 runs to 14 residues. Germline V gives CDR1 LNHDA, CDR2 SQIVND (reference sequence). The CDR3: CASSRGGLQTEAFF. The CDR3 nucleotides are TGTGCCAGTAGCCGCGGGGGGTTACAGACTGAAGCTTTCTTT.

This rearrangement joins TRBV6-1 to TRBJ1-4; TRBD1 matches 7 bases. This CDR3 region has 13 residues. Germline-derived CDR1 and CDR2 are MNHNS and SASEGT. V shed 6 bases, J shed 5 bases, and the junction held 3 bases outside the gene matches. The CDR3 here is CASSPQGNEKLFF. Written as DNA, the CDR3 is TGTGCCAGCAGCCCACAGGGGAATGAAAAACTGTTTTTT.

In nucleotides, the CDR3 is TGCGCCAGCAGTGAGTCGGGGACTAGCGGGATCTACGAGCAGTACTTC. Protein sequence: CASSESGTSGIYEQYF. The V gene is TRBV10-2, the J gene TRBJ2-7; 13 nucleotides align to TRBD2. The CDR3 runs to 16 residues. Unmatched junction bases numbered 2, after V lost 0 bases and J lost 3 bases. Germline loops: CDR1 WSHSY, CDR2 SAAADI.

This clone turned up a few times. The chain has TRBV28 and TRBJ1-5, with 7 bases aligning to TRBD1. The germline gives CDR1 MDHEN, CDR2 SYDVKM. V trimming: 1 base; J trimming: 5 bases; junction bases outside the gene matches: 11. This CDR3 has 17 residues. The CDR3 bases are TGTGCCAGCAGTTTATTGCAGGGGGTGGGTAGGGATCAGCCCCAGCATTTT. It translates to CASSLLQGVGRDQPQHF. Full variable domain (rest looked up from reference TRBV28 and TRBJ1-5): DVKVTQSSRYLVKRTGEKVFLECVQDMDHENMFWYRQDPGLGLRLIYFSYDVKMKEKGDIPEGYSVSREKKERFSLILESASTNQTSMYLCASSLLQGVGRDQPQHFGDGTRLSIL.

The J gene is TRBJ1-1, the V gene TRBV9, with 7 bases aligning to TRBD1. The V gene's germline CDR1 is SGDLS and CDR2 YYNGEE. With V trimmed by 3 bases and J by 1 base, 0 bases remained unmatched. The CDR3 runs to 13 residues. The CDR3 nucleotides read TGTGCCAGCAGCGGGGACAGGAACACTGAAGCTTTCTTT. This encodes CASSGDRNTEAFF.

The chain recombines TRBV29-1 with TRBJ2-1; 9 nucleotides agree with TRBD1. CDR1 is SQVTM, CDR2 ANQGSEA, per germline. The CDR3 totals 16 residues. J gave up 0 bases and V 5 bases, and 8 bases lay outside the gene matches. The CDR3 reads CSVFSGTGYSYNEQFF. CDR3 nucleotides: TGCAGCGTTTTCTCCGGGACAGGGTACTCCTACAATGAGCAGTTCTTC.

On this clone: The sample carries other DNA sequences with the same CDR3. V and J are TRBV14 and TRBJ2-5, with D unresolved. The V gene lost 1 base and the J gene lost 5 bases, with 2 bases spanning the gap. Germline V gene sequence: CDR1 SGHDN, CDR2 FVKESK. The CDR3 totals 11 residues. CDR3 coding DNA: TGTGCCAGCAGCCAAGCTGAGACCCAGTACTTC. Translation: CASSQAETQYF.

The chain has TRBV10-3 and TRBJ2-7; D remains unclear. The CDR3 spans 13 residues. The germline gives CDR1 ENHRY, CDR2 SYGVKD. The germline V and J ends were trimmed by 2 bases and 2 bases, with 7 bases remaining between them. CDR3 loop: CAISEGSPYEQYF. For the CDR3, the DNA is TGTGCCATCAGTGAGGGCAGCCCCTACGAGCAGTACTTC.

The V call is TRBV2, the J call TRBJ1-2, with D possibly matching TRBD1 (6 bases). The CDR3 spans 15 residues. V lost 6 bases and J 4 bases, leaving 18 bases between the germline ends. CDR1 is SNHLY and CDR2 is FYNNEI in the germline V gene. For the CDR3, the DNA is TGTGCCAGCAGAGAAAACACCGGGACAAGCTATGGCTACACCTTC. Its protein product is CASRENTGTSYGYTF.

This clone was observed once. The chain has TRBV28 and TRBJ1-2; TRBD1 might be the D (5 bases). The germline V and J ends were trimmed by 4 bases and 0 bases, with 9 bases remaining between them. The germline V gene has CDR1 MDHEN and CDR2 SYDVKM. The CDR3 has 14 amino acids. This chain's CDR3 is CASSSTGANYGYTF. The CDR3 nucleotides are TGTGCCAGCAGTTCAACGGGGGCTAACTATGGCTACACCTTC.

The chain is built from TRBV7-6 and TRBJ2-5, with 8 bases fitting TRBD1. The CDR3 contains 14 residues. Germline-derived CDR1 and CDR2 are SGHVS and FNYEAQ. V shed 6 bases and J 1 base; nucleotides not matched to a gene: 4. CDR3 DNA: TGTGCCAGCAGGGGGACAGGCCCCCAAGAGACCCAGTACTTC. It translates to CASRGTGPQETQYF.

The chain uses TRBV5-1 and TRBJ1-2; 9 nucleotides agree with TRBD1. There are 15 residues in the CDR3. V trimming: 1 base; J trimming: 5 bases; junction bases outside the gene matches: 6. The V gene's germline CDR1 is SGHRS and CDR2 YFSETQ. In nucleotides, the CDR3 is TGCGCCAGCAGCTTGCAAGGACAGGGGATATATGGCTACACCTTC. It codes for CASSLQGQGIYGYTF. The entire variable domain, with the rest obtained from reference TRBV5-1 and TRBJ1-2, is as follows: KAGVTQTPRYLIKTRGQQVTLSCSPISGHRSVSWYQQTPGQGLQFLFEYFSETQRNKGNFPGRFSGRQFSNSRSEMNVSTLELGDSALYLCASSLQGQGIYGYTFGSGTRLTVV.

This clone was detected only once. J is TRBJ2-1 and V is TRBV4-2; TRBD2 matches at 9 bases. Germline values: CDR1 LGHNA, CDR2 YNFKEQ. V was clipped by 3 bases and J by 6 bases; unmatched bases: 6. This CDR3 comprises 15 residues. CDR3 nucleotide sequence: TGTGCCAGCAGCCAGACTAGCGGTAGGGCCAATGAGCAGTTCTTC. This sequence encodes CASSQTSGRANEQFF.

The chain combines TRBV5-1 with TRBJ2-1, with D possibly TRBD1 on 5 matching bases. The germline CDR1 and CDR2 sequences are SGHRS and YFSETQ. The CDR3 runs to 16 residues. V was trimmed by 4 bases and J by 1 base, leaving 15 bases between them. The CDR3 protein is CASSPGMAGSYNEQFF. The CDR3 nucleotides are TGCGCCAGCAGCCCTGGTATGGCAGGGTCCTACAATGAGCAGTTCTTC.

V gene TRBV6-4 combines with J gene TRBJ2-7; the match to TRBD2 covers 8 bases. The V gene end was trimmed by 5 bases and the J gene end by 2 bases; junction bases not matched to a gene: 8. CDR1 MRHNA and CDR2 SNTAGT come from the germline V gene. The CDR3 sequence is 15 residues long. CDR3 bases: TGTGCCAGCAGTCCTCTAGCGGGCCGGACCTACGAGCAGTACTTC. Amino acids: CASSPLAGRTYEQYF.